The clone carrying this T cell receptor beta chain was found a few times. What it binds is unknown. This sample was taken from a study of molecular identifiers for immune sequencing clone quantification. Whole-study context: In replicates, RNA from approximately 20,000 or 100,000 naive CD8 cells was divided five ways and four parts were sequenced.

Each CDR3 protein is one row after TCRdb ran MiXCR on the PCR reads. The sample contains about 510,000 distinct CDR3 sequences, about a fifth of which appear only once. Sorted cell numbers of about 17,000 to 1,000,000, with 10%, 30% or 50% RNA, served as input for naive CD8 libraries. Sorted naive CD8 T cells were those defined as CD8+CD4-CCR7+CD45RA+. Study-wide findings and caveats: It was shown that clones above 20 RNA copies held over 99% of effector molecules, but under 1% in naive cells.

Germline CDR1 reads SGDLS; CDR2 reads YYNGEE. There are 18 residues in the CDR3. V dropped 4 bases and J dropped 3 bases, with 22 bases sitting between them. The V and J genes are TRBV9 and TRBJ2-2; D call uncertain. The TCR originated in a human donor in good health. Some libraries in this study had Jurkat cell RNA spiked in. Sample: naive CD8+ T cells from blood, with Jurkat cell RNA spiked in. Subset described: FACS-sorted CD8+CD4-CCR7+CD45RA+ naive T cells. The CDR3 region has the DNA TGTGCCAGCAGCACTACCCTAATGGGTCCCTCGGACACCGGGGAGCTGTTTTTT. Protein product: CASSTTLMGPSDTGELFF.